This TCR beta chain was found in a study of shared clonotypes between healthy human individuals (TCRdb year 2020). Study-level background: A few men and two women, aged 18 to 49 years, made up the cohort. Libraries were prepared and TCR repertoires were sequenced by different laboratories using diverse techniques, in order to increase sequencing depth and limit assay-specific biases. Per donor, leukapheresis produced somewhere between about 0.94 and 9 billion PBMCs. Blood TCR repertoires of a handful of healthy adults were deeply sequenced to estimate repertoire size and the extent of clonotype sharing between individuals. For each donor, CD4 naive and CD4 memory were each given three plates, CD8 naive was given two plates, and CD8 memory was given one plate.

Details on this clone: The antigen it recognizes is unknown. The input lacks base qualities; no much larger clone sits a single base away.

Using the deep immunoSEQ assay, multiplex PCR amplified TCR CDR3 regions from genomic DNA. Extracted genomic DNA from each cell subset was distributed evenly across all wells of several immunoSEQ 96-well plates, and each plate was treated as a replicate. Each replicate PCR for sorted subsets received about 180 ng genomic DNA, equal to about 30,000 T cell genomes. Purified libraries were measured with a Qubit 3.0 fluorometer, size-checked on a Bioanalyzer 2100, and measured again with the KAPA Library Quantification kit. Each immunoSEQ 96-well plate was sequenced on its own single-read 150-cycle Illumina NextSeq 550 flow cell. In the source study's methods: Because the immunoSEQ output included only junctional sequences and no quality scores, the filtering could not be the same as the filtering used for full-length reads. To assign V/J genes and CDR3, sequences were annotated using PyIR, a Python wrapper for IgBLAST v1.9, with IMGT germline references. Any read was removed if the V/J assignment was weak (E-value above 1e-6), the CDR3 was missing, or the read contained stop codons, out-of-frame junctions, or ambiguous translated residues. V3J clonotypes were defined as sequences sharing the same inferred V gene, J gene, and CDR3 amino acid sequence. To compute the percentage overlap between repertoires, the number of shared unique clonotypes was divided by the size of the smaller repertoire. Three approaches were used to assess repertoire richness: RTK rarefaction, the Chao1 estimator, and Recon v2.1 estimates of unobserved clonotypes. OLGA was used to compute generation probabilities for all TCRbeta clonotypes that the gDNA method yielded from a handful of donors. TCRdb obtained this table from immuneACCESS and retained in-frame rearrangements with V and J assigned. These tables miss some clones; where compared with another copy, unresolved V genes account for less than half of the shortfall, and the remainder is unexplained. From that table come the V and J calls and clone size; the DNA was used to work out D and trimming. For this sample there are 1.6 million or so clones; less than 99% appear just once. The ten top clones hold about 0.35% of the sample.

Paper-wide results and their limitations: Rarefaction of sorted-subset datasets indicated incomplete sequencing despite the large sequencing depth. The small number of donors limited the genetic and exposure-history diversity represented. When four donors were compared, the shared fraction of clonotypes was around 5% for naive CD4, 3.5% to 4% for naive CD8, roughly 2.3% for memory CD4, and 0.35% to 0.5% for memory CD8. Naive subsets generally had larger estimated clonotype richness than memory subsets. Sampling was limited to blood, and TCR repertoires in tissue likely differ from TCR repertoires in blood. Pairwise subsampling led to the expectation that sequencing depth would affect the degree of clonotype sharing among donors. Clonotypes shared by all four sorted-subset donors showed higher generation probabilities than non-shared clonotypes.

The donors were healthy, HIV-negative adults who had no recently reported acute infections or vaccinations. Only Caucasian adults living in Nashville, Tennessee, USA were represented among the donors. CD4+ T cells were enriched by magnetic negative selection; naive cells were then positively selected on CD45RA, and the negative fraction formed the memory subset. Blood was obtained by leukapheresis, after which PBMCs were separated by Ficoll-Histopaque density gradient centrifugation and cryopreserved in liquid nitrogen vapor phase. Analytical flow cytometry was used to check the purity and quantity of each magnetically sorted T cell population. Genomic DNA was isolated from every sorted fraction and measured by UV absorbance on a Nanodrop 2000c. This TCR was sampled from a man aged 25 to 40 in good health. Sample: naive CD4+ T cells sorted from blood. The cell subset or site tag for this specimen amounts to: CD45RA+ positively selected.

The CDR3 has the sequence CSVEEGTSYNEQFF. Read as DNA, the sequence is TGCAGCGTTGAGGAGGGGACCTCCTACAATGAGCAGTTCTTC. The rearrangement joined TRBV29-1 to TRBJ2-1; the best D guess is TRBD2, with 6 bases matching. V and J lose 3 bases and 0 bases, and a span of 9 bases separates them. Including cysteine and phenylalanine, the CDR3 has 14 amino acids. The entry retains the CDR3 DNA only, 42 bases that are in frame from base 1. According to the germline V gene, CDR1 reads SQVTM and CDR2 reads ANQGSEA.